These 21 T cell receptor beta chains originate from one sample sequenced in a study of blood T cell repertoires in COVID-19 (TCRdb year 2020). The library was built by means of the immunoSEQ multiplex PCR assay. Drawn from immuneACCESS, this table holds only the in-frame rearrangements with V and J called that TCRdb kept. Clones are partly lost; checked studies trace under half to an unresolved V gene and leave the rest unexplained. This sample holds about 120,000 clones; 79% were observed only once. The ten largest account for roughly 4% of the sample. What was sequenced was peripheral blood. These receptors originate from an elderly woman with acute or convalescent COVID-19.

This sequence joins TRBV5-1 and TRBJ2-3; 11 bases map to TRBD2. Germline values: CDR1 SGHRS, CDR2 YFSETQ. The CDR3 loop spans 14 amino acids. V lost 5 bases, J lost 5 bases, and 4 bases stayed unmatched. This chain's CDR3 is CASRRGLAGDTQYF. The CDR3, as DNA: TGCGCCAGCAGAAGAGGACTAGCGGGAGATACGCAGTATTTT.

V and J are TRBV7-2 and TRBJ2-1; D unresolved. The CDR3 spans 17 residues. Trimming stripped 0 bases from V and 0 bases from J, with 12 bases between. Germline V lookup: CDR1 SGHTA, CDR2 FQGNSA. CDR3 sequence reads: CASSLATPRSSYNEQFF. CDR3 DNA sequence: TGTGCCAGCAGCTTAGCGACGCCCCGGAGCTCCTACAATGAGCAGTTCTTC.

This clone appeared a single time. The chain combines TRBV2 with TRBJ1-1, with 8 bases aligning to TRBD1. The CDR3 is made up of 15 amino acids. The germline gives CDR1 SNHLY, CDR2 FYNNEI. With V trimmed by 5 bases and J by 5 bases, 10 bases remained unmatched. DNA of the CDR3: TGTGCCAGCAGTCCCACGACAGGGGTAGGGACTGAAGCTTTCTTT. The encoded protein is CASSPTTGVGTEAFF. Complete variable domain (other parts from reference TRBV2 and TRBJ1-1): EPEVTQTPSHQVTQMGQEVILRCVPISNHLYFYWYRQILGQKVEFLVSFYNNEISEKSEIFDDQFSVERPDGSNFTLKIRSTKLEDSAMYFCASSPTTGVGTEAFFGQGTRLTVV.

The rearrangement joins TRBV5-1 to TRBJ1-2; D is undetermined. V was trimmed by 0 bases and J by 7 bases, leaving 13 bases between them. The CDR3 contains 14 residues. Germline V lookup: CDR1 SGHRS, CDR2 YFSETQ. The CDR3 DNA is TGCGCCAGCAGCTTGGAGGAGACGTTTTCTGGCTACACCTTC. Amino acids: CASSLEETFSGYTF. The variable domain in full, with the rest retrieved from reference TRBV5-1 and TRBJ1-2, is KAGVTQTPRYLIKTRGQQVTLSCSPISGHRSVSWYQQTPGQGLQFLFEYFSETQRNKGNFPGRFSGRQFSNSRSEMNVSTLELGDSALYLCASSLEETFSGYTFGSGTRLTVV.

This clone has a single count. The chain carries TRBV5-8 and TRBJ1-6; D gene unclear. The V end lost 0 bases, the J end lost 7 bases, and 11 bases lay between the germline ends. CDR1 is SGHTS and CDR2 is YDEGEE in the germline V gene. This CDR3 spans 15 amino acids. The CDR3 region has the DNA TGTGCCAGCAGCTTGGTAACCAGGTGGAATTCACCCCTCCACTTT. Its translation is CASSLVTRWNSPLHF.

This rearrangement joins TRBV19 to TRBJ1-6, with D hard to call. This CDR3 comprises 13 residues. Trimming took off 6 bases at V and 6 bases at J, with 9 bases between the two ends. Germline-derived CDR1 and CDR2 are LNHDA and SQIVND (reference sequence). For the CDR3, the DNA is TGTGCCAGTAGCCGAGGTGGTAATTCACCCCTCCACTTT. Its protein is CASSRGGNSPLHF.

The rearrangement links TRBV7-2 to TRBJ1-1; D might be TRBD1 (6 bases). This CDR3 is built from 15 residues. Trimming shortened V by 0 bases and J by 11 bases, and 19 bases separated the two germline ends. Germline lookup yields CDR1 SGHTA and CDR2 FQGNSA. CDR3 residues: CASSLALASTGEAFF. The CDR3 DNA sequence: TGTGCCAGCAGCTTAGCCCTTGCCTCGACAGGTGAGGCTTTCTTT.

This clone was seen once. The V and J genes are TRBV4-3 and TRBJ1-2; D not certain. V was cut by 0 bases and J by 7 bases, with 9 bases left in between. Germline CDR1 reads LGHNA; CDR2 reads YSLEER. The CDR3 consists of 13 residues. The CDR3 coding sequence is TGCGCCAGCAGCCAAGATGACAAGGTTGGCTACACCTTC. Translation gives CASSQDDKVGYTF.

This clone appeared a single time. This chain links TRBV11-3 with TRBJ2-1; 7 nucleotides line up with TRBD1. J gave up 7 bases and V 5 bases, and 17 bases lay outside the gene matches. The germline CDR1 and CDR2 sequences are SGHNT and YENEEA. The CDR3 spans 17 residues. The CDR3 nucleotides read TGTGCCAGCAGCACAACTCCGACAGGGAATTTAGGAAATGAGCAGTTCTTC. It codes for CASSTTPTGNLGNEQFF.

The rearrangement links TRBV9 to TRBJ2-5, with 7 bases fitting TRBD2. Trimming at V came to 3 bases and at J to 4 bases, leaving 12 bases not matched to a gene. The CDR3 has 16 residues. Germline values: CDR1 SGDLS, CDR2 YYNGEE. In DNA form, the CDR3 reads TGTGCCAGCAGCGCCCGGGGCGGGGGAGGGTCAGAGACCCAGTACTTC. Amino acid sequence: CASSARGGGGSETQYF.

CDR3 amino acids: CASSQGPPVDNEQFF. CDR3 in DNA: TGTGCCAGCAGCCAGGGCCCCCCCGTCGACAATGAGCAGTTCTTC. The V call is TRBV5-4, the J call TRBJ2-1; a possible D gene is TRBD1 (5 bases). Germline V gene sequence: CDR1 SGHNT, CDR2 YYREEE (reference sequence). V was trimmed by 4 bases and J by 5 bases, leaving 16 bases between them. This CDR3 contains 15 residues.

The genes are TRBV28 and TRBJ1-5; TRBD1 matches 7 bases. Per germline, CDR1 MDHEN and CDR2 SYDVKM. V lost 3 bases, J lost 8 bases, and 4 bases stayed unmatched. The CDR3 is 13 amino acids. The CDR3 DNA reads TGTGCCAGCAGTTTCGAGCAGGGGGAGCCCCAGCATTTT. It encodes CASSFEQGEPQHF.

This chain joins TRBV7-2 and TRBJ2-7, with 10 bases identical to TRBD1. Germline trimming cut 0 bases from V and 4 bases from J; bases unmatched to any gene: 12. Per germline, CDR1 SGHTA and CDR2 FQGNSA. The CDR3 consists of 18 residues. The CDR3 protein is CASSLARSLTGGSYEQYF. CDR3 coding DNA: TGTGCCAGCAGCTTAGCCCGCTCACTGACAGGGGGCTCTTACGAGCAGTACTTC.

This chain links TRBV7-2 with TRBJ1-1, with a weak D call TRBD1 (5 bases). Trimming shortened V by 6 bases and J by 0 bases, and 17 bases separated the two germline ends. Germline loops: CDR1 SGHTA, CDR2 FQGNSA. CDR3 length: 16 amino acids. The CDR3, as DNA: TGTGCCAGCAGATTATACTCTGGACAAATGAACACTGAAGCTTTCTTT. As protein: CASRLYSGQMNTEAFF.

This sequence joins TRBV11-2 and TRBJ1-1, with TRBD1 matching 8 bases. The CDR3 is 14 amino acids. V lost 8 bases and J lost 6; bases outside the gene matches: 11. Germline V gene sequence: CDR1 SGHAT, CDR2 FQNNGV. CDR3 sequence (DNA): TGTGCCAGCTCGAGGACAGGGAAGGAAGCTGAAGCTTTCTTT. Protein product: CASSRTGKEAEAFF.

V is TRBV19 and J is TRBJ1-6; D uncertain. The V and J ends lost 4 bases and 13 bases respectively, with 14 bases between them. The CDR3 consists of 13 residues. Germline V gives CDR1 LNHDA, CDR2 SQIVND (reference sequence). In nucleotides, the CDR3 is TGTGCCAGTAGTACCCGGACGGGATCGCCCCTCCACTTT. Residues: CASSTRTGSPLHF.

This clone was recorded a few times. V usage is TRBV6-5 and J usage is TRBJ1-1; TRBD1 is a possible D gene (5 bases). The CDR3 has 10 residues. V was pared by 8 bases and J by 11 bases, with 12 bases between. Germline V gives CDR1 MNHEY, CDR2 SVGAGI. CDR3 sequence (DNA): TGTGCCAGCGGGGCCCCTCCGGCTTTCTTT. Amino acids: CASGAPPAFF.

This chain joins TRBV6-6 and TRBJ2-7; 9 bases are shared with TRBD2. Germline assignment: CDR1 MNHNY and CDR2 SVGAGI (reference sequence). CDR3 length: 15 amino acids. V trimming: 2 bases; J trimming: 5 bases; junction bases outside the gene matches: 7. The CDR3 DNA follows: TGTGCCAGCAGTTACGAGGCGGGAGGGCCCCACGAGCAGTACTTC. Translating gives CASSYEAGGPHEQYF.

This clone was detected once. The chain uses TRBV14 and TRBJ1-6; TRBD1 might be the D (5 bases). The CDR3 has 15 residues. V was trimmed by 0 bases and J by 6 bases, leaving 9 bases between them. Germline V gives CDR1 SGHDN, CDR2 FVKESK. The CDR3 spells CASSQELGGNSPLHF. The CDR3 region has the DNA TGTGCCAGCAGCCAAGAATTGGGGGGTAATTCACCCCTCCACTTT. Variable domain in full (rest from reference TRBV14 and TRBJ1-6): EAGVTQFPSHSVIEKGQTVTLRCDPISGHDNLYWYRRVMGKEIKFLLHFVKESKQDESGMPNNRFLAERTGGTYSTLKVQPAELEDSGVYFCASSQELGGNSPLHFGNGTRLTVT.

The gene calls are TRBV6-1 and TRBJ2-3, with D possibly being TRBD1 (5 bases). The germline V gene encodes CDR1 MNHNS and CDR2 SASEGT. The CDR3 consists of 15 residues. V lost 3 bases, J lost 0 bases, and 10 bases lay in between. CDR3 sequence (DNA): TGTGCCAGCAGTGAGGTAGGGGTGAGCACAGATACGCAGTATTTT. Translation gives CASSEVGVSTDTQYF.

The rearrangement uses TRBV7-2 and TRBJ2-6; 9 nucleotides align to TRBD1. CDR3 length: 19 amino acids. V was clipped by 2 bases and J by 0 bases; unmatched bases: 8. Germline V CDR1 and CDR2: SGHTA, FQGNSA. CDR3 in amino acids: CASSLRGTGLSSGANVLTF. The CDR3 DNA sequence: TGTGCCAGCAGCTTACGTGGGACAGGGCTAAGCTCTGGGGCCAACGTCCTGACTTTC.